This T cell receptor beta chain comes out of a study of blood T cells in healthy people across ages. Study-wide findings and caveats: Long-lived donors had more naive CD4+ cells and higher diversity than aged donors.

This clonotype was seen a handful of times. Its antigen is undetermined. PCR was performed a second time for roughly 7 to 12 cycles using a sample-barcoded 5' primer and a J-beta primer mix. Each of the samples gave a minimum of 3 million paired-end reads that contained CDR3. MiXCR was run by TCRdb on the 5' RACE reads, yielding one entry per CDR3 protein. The sample includes approximately 1.5 million distinct CDR3 sequences, roughly 43% of them seen just once. This CDR3 region has 12 residues. V gave up 4 bases and J gave up 8 bases, with 9 bases separating them. Per the germline V gene, CDR1 is MNHEY and CDR2 is SVGEGT.

The clonotype comes from a woman aged 18 to 35 in good health. This chain uses TRBV6-2 or TRBV6-3 with TRBJ2-1, with D hard to call. The sequencing input was blood. The CDR3 reads CASSSRVHEQFF. Written as DNA, the CDR3 is TGTGCCAGCAGTTCTCGAGTACATGAGCAGTTCTTC.